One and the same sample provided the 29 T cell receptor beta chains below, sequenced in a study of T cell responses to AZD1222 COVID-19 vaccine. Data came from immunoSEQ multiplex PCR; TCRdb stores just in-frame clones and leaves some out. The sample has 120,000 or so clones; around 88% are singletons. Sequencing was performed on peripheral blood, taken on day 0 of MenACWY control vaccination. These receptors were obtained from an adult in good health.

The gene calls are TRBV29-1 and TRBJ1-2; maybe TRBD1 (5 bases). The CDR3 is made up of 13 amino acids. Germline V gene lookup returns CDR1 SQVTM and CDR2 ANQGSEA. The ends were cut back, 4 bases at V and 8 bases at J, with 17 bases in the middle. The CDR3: CSVGQGLNVGYTF. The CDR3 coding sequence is TGCAGCGTTGGCCAGGGCCTAAACGTCGGCTACACCTTC.

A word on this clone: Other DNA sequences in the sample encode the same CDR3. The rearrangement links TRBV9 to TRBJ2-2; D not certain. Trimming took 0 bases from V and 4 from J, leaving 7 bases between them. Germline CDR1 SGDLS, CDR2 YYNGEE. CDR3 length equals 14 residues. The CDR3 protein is CASSVGGGTGELFF. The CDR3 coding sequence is TGTGCCAGCAGCGTAGGGGGTGGCACCGGGGAGCTGTTTTTT.

DNA for the CDR3: TGTGCCAGCAGGTTTAGCGACGGGAACACTGAAGCTTTCTTT. Translated: CASRFSDGNTEAFF. This chain uses TRBV5-5 with TRBJ1-1, with D unresolved. Germline V lookup: CDR1 SGHKS, CDR2 YYEKEE (reference sequence). The CDR3 contains 14 residues. V lost 5 bases and J lost 1, with 12 bases in between.

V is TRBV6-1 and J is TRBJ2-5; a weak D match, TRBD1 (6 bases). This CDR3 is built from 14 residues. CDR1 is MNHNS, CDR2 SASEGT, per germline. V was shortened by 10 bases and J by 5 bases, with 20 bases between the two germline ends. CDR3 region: CATLGSGAAETQYF. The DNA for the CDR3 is TGTGCCACCCTTGGATCAGGGGCGGCGGAGACCCAGTACTTC.

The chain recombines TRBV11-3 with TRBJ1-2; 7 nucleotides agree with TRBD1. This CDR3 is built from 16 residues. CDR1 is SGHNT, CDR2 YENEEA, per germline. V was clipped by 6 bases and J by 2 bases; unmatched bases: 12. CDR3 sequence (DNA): TGTGCCAGCAGTACACCAGGGGGGCGCGAAAACTATGGCTACACCTTC. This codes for CASSTPGGRENYGYTF.

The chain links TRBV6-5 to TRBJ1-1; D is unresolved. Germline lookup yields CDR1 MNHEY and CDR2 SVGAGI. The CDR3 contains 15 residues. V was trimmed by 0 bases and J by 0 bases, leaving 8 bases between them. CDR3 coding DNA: TGTGCCAGCAGTTACTCCGGGCAGATGAACACTGAAGCTTTCTTT. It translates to CASSYSGQMNTEAFF.

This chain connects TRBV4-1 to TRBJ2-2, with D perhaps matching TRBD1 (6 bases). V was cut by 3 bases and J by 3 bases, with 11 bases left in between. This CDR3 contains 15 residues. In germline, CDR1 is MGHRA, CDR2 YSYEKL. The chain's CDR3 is CASSHGKGDTGELFF. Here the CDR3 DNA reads TGCGCCAGCAGCCATGGGAAGGGGGACACCGGGGAGCTGTTTTTT.

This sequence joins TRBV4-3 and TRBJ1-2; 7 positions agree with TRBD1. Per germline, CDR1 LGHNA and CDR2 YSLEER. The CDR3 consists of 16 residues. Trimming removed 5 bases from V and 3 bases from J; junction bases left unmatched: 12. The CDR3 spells CASSAQTGRGDYGYTF. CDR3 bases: TGCGCCAGCAGCGCCCAGACAGGGCGGGGTGACTATGGCTACACCTTC.

The CDR3 nucleotides read TGTGCCTGGAGAGCCGGGACAGGGAACACCGGGGAGCTGTTTTTT. It yields the protein CAWRAGTGNTGELFF. J is TRBJ2-2 and V is TRBV30; 8 nucleotides align to TRBD1. V dropped 3 bases and J dropped 1; count of bases not matched to a gene: 4. This CDR3 has 15 amino acids. Germline V gives CDR1 GTSNPN, CDR2 SVGIG (reference sequence).

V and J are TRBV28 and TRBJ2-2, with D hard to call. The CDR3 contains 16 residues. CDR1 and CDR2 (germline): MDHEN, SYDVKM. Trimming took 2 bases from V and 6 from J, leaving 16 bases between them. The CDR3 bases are TGTGCCAGCAGTTTACGGTGGACCCAAACATCCGGGGAGCTGTTTTTT. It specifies CASSLRWTQTSGELFF. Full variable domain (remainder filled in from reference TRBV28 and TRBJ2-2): DVKVTQSSRYLVKRTGEKVFLECVQDMDHENMFWYRQDPGLGLRLIYFSYDVKMKEKGDIPEGYSVSREKKERFSLILESASTNQTSMYLCASSLRWTQTSGELFFGEGSRLTVL.

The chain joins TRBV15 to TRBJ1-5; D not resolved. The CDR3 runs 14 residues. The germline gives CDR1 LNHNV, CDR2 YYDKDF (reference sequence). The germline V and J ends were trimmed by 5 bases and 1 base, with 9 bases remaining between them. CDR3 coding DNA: TGTGCCACCAGCGCCTACGGAAGCAATCAGCCCCAGCATTTT. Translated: CATSAYGSNQPQHF.

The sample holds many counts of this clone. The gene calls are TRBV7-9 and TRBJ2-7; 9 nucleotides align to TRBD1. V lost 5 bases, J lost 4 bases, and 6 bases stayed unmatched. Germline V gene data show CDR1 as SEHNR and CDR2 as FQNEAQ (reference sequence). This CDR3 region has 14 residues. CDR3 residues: CASSATGGIYEQYF. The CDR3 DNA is TGTGCCAGCAGCGCTACAGGGGGCATTTACGAGCAGTACTTC.

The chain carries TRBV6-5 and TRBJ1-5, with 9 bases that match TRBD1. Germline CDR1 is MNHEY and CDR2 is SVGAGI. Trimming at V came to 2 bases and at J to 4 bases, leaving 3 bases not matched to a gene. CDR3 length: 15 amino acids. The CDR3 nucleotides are TGTGCCAGCAGTTACGGGACAGGGCGTAATCAGCCCCAGCATTTT. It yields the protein CASSYGTGRNQPQHF.

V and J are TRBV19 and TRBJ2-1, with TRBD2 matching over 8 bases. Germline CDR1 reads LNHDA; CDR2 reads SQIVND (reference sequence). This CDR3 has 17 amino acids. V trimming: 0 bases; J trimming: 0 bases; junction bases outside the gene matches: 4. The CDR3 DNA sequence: TGTGCCAGTAGTATAGATAGCGGGGCCTTCTCCTACAATGAGCAGTTCTTC. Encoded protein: CASSIDSGAFSYNEQFF.

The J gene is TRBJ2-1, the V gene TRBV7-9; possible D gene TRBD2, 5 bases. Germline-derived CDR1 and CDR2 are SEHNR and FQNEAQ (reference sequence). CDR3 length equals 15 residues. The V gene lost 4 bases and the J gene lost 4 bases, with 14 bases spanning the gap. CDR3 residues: CASSSGGGGYNEQFF. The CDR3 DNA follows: TGTGCCAGCAGCTCGGGCGGCGGAGGATACAATGAGCAGTTCTTC.

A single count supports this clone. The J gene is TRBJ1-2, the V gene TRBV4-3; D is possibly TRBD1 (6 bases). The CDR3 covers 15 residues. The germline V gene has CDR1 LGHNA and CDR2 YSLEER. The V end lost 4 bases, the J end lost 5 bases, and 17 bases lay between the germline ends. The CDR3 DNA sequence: TGCGCCAGCAGCCCGTTCCCCGGGCAGGGGTATGGCTACACCTTC. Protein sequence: CASSPFPGQGYGYTF.

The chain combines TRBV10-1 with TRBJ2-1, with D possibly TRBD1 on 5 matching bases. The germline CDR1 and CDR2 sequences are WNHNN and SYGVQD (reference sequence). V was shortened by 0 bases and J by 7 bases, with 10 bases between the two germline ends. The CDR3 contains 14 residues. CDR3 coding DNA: TGCGCCAGCAGTGAGTCGATCAAGGGGAATGAGCAGTTCTTC. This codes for CASSESIKGNEQFF.

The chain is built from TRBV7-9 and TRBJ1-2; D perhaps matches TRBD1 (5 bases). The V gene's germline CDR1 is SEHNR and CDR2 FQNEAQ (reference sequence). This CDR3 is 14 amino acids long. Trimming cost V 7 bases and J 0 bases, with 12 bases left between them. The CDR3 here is CASTLQGANYGYTF. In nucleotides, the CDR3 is TGTGCCAGCACCTTGCAGGGCGCTAACTATGGCTACACCTTC.

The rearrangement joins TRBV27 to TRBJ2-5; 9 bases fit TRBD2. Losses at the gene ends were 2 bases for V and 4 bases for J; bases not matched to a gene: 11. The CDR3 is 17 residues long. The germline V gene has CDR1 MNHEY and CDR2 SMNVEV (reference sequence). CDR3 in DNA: TGTGCCAGCAGTTTAGTGGGTGTTAGCGGGAGTTCAGAGACCCAGTACTTC. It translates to CASSLVGVSGSSETQYF.

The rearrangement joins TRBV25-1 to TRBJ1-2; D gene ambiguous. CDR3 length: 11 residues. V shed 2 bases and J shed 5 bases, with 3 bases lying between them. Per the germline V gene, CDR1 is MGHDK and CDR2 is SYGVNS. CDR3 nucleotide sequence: TGTGCCAGCAGTGAACGGTATGGCTACACCTTC. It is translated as CASSERYGYTF.

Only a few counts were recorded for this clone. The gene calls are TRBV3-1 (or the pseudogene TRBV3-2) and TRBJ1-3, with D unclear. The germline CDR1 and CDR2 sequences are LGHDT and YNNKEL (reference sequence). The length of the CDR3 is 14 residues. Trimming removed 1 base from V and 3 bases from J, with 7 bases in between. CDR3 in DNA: TGTGCCAGCAGCCAAGGTAAAAATGGAAACACCATATATTTT. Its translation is CASSQGKNGNTIYF.

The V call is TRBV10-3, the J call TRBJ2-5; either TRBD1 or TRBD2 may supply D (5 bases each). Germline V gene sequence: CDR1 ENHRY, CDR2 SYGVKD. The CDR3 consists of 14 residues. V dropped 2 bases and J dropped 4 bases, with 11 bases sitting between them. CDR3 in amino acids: CAISEVTEGETQYF. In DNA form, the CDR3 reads TGTGCCATCAGTGAGGTGACAGAGGGAGAGACCCAGTACTTC.

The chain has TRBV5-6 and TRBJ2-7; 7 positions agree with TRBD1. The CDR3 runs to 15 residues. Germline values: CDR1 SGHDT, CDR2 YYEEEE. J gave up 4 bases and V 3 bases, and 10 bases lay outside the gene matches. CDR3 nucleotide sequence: TGTGCCAGCAGCTCTGCCGGGACAGCCCTATACGAGCAGTACTTC. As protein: CASSSAGTALYEQYF.

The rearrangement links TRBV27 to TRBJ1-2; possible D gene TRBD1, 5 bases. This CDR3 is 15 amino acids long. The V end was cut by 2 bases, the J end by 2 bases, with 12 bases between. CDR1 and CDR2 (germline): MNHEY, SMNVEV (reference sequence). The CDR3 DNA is TGTGCCAGCAGTTTACAGGGCACACCCAACTATGGCTACACCTTC. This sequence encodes CASSLQGTPNYGYTF.

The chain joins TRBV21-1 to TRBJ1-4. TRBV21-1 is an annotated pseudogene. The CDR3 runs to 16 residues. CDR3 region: CASSKDVIATNEKLFF. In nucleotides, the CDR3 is TGTGCCAGCAGCAAAGACGTGATCGCAACTAATGAAAAACTGTTTTTT.

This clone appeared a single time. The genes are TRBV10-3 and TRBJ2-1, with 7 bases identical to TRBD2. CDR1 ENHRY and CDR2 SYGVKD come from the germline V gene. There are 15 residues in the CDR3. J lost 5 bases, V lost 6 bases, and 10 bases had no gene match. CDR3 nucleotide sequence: TGTGCCATCAGCCGGGGTTTAGCGGGTGACAATGAGCAGTTCTTC. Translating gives CAISRGLAGDNEQFF.

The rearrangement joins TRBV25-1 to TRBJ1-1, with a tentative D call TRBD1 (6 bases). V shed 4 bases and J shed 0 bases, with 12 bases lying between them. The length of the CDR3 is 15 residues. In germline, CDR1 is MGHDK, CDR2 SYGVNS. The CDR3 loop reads CASSGSRGMNTEAFF. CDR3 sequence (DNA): TGTGCCAGCAGTGGGTCCAGGGGCATGAACACTGAAGCTTTCTTT.

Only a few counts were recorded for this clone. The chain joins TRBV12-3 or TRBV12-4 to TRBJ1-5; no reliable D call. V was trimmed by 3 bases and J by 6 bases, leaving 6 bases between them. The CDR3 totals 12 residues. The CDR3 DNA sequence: TGTGCCAGCAGTTTTTTGGGTCAGCCCCAGCATTTT. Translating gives CASSFLGQPQHF.

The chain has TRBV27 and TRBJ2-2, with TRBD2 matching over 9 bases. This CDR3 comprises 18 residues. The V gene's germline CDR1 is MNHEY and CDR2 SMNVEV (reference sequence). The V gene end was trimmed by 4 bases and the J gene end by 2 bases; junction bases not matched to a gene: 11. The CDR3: CASSSQPGSGRNTGELFF. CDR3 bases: TGTGCCAGCAGTTCCCAACCTGGTAGCGGGAGAAACACCGGGGAGCTGTTTTTT.